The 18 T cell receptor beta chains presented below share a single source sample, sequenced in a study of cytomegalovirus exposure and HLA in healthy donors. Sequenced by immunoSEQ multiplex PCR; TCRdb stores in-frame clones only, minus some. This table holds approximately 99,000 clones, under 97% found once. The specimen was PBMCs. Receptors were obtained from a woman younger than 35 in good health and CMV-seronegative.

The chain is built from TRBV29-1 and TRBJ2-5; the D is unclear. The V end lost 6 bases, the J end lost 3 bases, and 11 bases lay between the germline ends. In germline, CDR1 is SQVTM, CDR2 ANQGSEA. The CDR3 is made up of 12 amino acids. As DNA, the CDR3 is TGCAGCGTGGGTCCGGGTAAAGAGACCCAGTACTTC. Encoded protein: CSVGPGKETQYF. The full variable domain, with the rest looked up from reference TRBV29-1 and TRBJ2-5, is SAVISQKPSRDICQRGTSLTIQCQVDSQVTMMFWYRQQPGQSLTLIATANQGSEATYESGFVIDKFPISRPNLTFSTLTVSNMSPEDSSIYLCSVGPGKETQYFGPGTRLLVL.

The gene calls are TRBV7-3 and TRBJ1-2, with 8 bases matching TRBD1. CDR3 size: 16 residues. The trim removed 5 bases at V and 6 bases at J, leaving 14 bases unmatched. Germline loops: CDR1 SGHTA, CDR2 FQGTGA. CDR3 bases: TGTGCCAGCAGCCCAGGGGGGACAGGCGCCAGGAATGGCTACACCTTC. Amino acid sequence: CASSPGGTGARNGYTF. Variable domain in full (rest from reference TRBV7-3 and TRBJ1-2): GAGVSQTPSNKVTEKGKYVELRCDPISGHTALYWYRQSLGQGPEFLIYFQGTGAADDSGLPNDRFFAVRPEGSVSTLKIQRTERGDSAVYLCASSPGGTGARNGYTFGSGTRLTVV.

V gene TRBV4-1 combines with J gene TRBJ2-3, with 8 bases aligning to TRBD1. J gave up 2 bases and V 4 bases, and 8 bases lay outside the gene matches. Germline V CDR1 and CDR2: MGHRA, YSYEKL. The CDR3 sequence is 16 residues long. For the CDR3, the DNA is TGCGCCAGCAGCCTCGAGGGGACAGGATCCACAGATACGCAGTATTTT. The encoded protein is CASSLEGTGSTDTQYF.

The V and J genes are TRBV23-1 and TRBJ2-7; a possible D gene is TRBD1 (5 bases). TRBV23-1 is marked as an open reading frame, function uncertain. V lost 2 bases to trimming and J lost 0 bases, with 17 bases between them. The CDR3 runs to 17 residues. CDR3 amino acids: CASSQPPAGPHSYEQYF. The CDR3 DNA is TGCGCCAGCAGTCAACCGCCGGCAGGGCCACACTCCTACGAGCAGTACTTC.

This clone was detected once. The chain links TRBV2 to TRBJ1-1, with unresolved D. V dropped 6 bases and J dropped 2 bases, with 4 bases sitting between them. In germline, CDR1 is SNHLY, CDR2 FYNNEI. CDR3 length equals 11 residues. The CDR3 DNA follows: TGTGCCAGCAGCGTAAACACTGAAGCTTTCTTT. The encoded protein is CASSVNTEAFF. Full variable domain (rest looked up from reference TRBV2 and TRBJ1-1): EPEVTQTPSHQVTQMGQEVILRCVPISNHLYFYWYRQILGQKVEFLVSFYNNEISEKSEIFDDQFSVERPDGSNFTLKIRSTKLEDSAMYFCASSVNTEAFFGQGTRLTVV.

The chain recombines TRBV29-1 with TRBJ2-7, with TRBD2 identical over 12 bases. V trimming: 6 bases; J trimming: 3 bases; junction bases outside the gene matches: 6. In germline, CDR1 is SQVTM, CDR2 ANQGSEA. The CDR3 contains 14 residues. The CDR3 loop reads CSVRRTSGNYEQYF. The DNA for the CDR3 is TGCAGCGTCCGCCGGACTAGCGGGAACTACGAGCAGTACTTC.

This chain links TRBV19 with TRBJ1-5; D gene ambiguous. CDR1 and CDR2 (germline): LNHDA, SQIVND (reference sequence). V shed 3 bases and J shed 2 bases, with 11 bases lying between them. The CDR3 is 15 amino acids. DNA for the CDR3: TGTGCCAGTAGTATCGGGAGGTCCGGCAATCAGCCCCAGCATTTT. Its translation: CASSIGRSGNQPQHF.

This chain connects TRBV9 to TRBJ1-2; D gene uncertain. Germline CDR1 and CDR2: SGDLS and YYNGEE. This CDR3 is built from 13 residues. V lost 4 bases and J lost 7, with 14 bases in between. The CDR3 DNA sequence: TGTGCCAGCAGCCAAGCGGCTTCCCGTGGCTACACCTTC. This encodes CASSQAASRGYTF.

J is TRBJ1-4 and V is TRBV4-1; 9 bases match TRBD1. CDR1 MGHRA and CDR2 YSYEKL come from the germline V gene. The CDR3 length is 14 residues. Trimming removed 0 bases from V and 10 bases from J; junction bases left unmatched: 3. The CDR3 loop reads CASSQEGQGRKLFF. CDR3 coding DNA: TGCGCCAGCAGCCAAGAAGGACAGGGGAGAAAACTGTTTTTT.

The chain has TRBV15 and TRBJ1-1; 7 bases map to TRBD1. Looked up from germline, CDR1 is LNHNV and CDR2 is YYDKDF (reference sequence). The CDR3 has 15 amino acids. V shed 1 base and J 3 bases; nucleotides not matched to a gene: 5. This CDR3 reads CATSRGQGIDTEAFF. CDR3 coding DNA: TGTGCCACCAGCAGAGGACAGGGAATTGACACTGAAGCTTTCTTT.

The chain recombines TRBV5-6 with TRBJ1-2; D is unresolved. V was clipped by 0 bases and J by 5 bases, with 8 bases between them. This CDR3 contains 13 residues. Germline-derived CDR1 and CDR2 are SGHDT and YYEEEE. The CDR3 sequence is CASSLVAGYGYTF. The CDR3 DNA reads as TGTGCCAGCAGCTTGGTGGCAGGATATGGCTACACCTTC.

The CDR3 sequence: CASKRTDLAGELFF. The CDR3 DNA reads as TGTGCCAGTAAACGGACAGACCTCGCCGGGGAGCTGTTTTTT. The chain employs TRBV2 and TRBJ2-2, with a possible D match to TRBD1 (6 bases). Trimming took 9 bases from V and 6 from J, leaving 17 bases between them. Germline CDR1 SNHLY, CDR2 FYNNEI. CDR3 length: 14 residues.

CDR3: CASSGLAGSTGELFF. The CDR3 DNA is TGTGCCAGCAGTGGACTAGCGGGGAGCACCGGGGAGCTGTTTTTT. V gene TRBV28 combines with J gene TRBJ2-2, with 12 positions matching TRBD2. Per germline, CDR1 MDHEN and CDR2 SYDVKM. This CDR3 is built from 15 residues. Trimming removed 5 bases from V and 4 bases from J; junction bases left unmatched: 2.

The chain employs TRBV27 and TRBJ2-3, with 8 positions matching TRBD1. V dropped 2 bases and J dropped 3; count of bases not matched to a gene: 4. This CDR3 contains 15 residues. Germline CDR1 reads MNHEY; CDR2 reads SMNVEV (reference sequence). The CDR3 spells CASSLMQGATDTQYF. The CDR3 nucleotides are TGTGCCAGCAGTTTAATGCAGGGGGCTACAGATACGCAGTATTTT.

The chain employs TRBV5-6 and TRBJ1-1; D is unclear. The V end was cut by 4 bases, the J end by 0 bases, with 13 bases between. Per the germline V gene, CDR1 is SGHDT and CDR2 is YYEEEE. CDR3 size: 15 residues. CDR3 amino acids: CASSPVGGMNTEAFF. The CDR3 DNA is TGTGCCAGCAGCCCGGTGGGAGGCATGAACACTGAAGCTTTCTTT. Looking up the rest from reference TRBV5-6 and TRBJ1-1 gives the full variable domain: DAGVTQSPTHLIKTRGQQVTLRCSPKSGHDTVSWYQQALGQGPQFIFQYYEEEERQRGNFPDRFSGHQFPNYSSELNVNALLLGDSALYLCASSPVGGMNTEAFFGQGTRLTVV.

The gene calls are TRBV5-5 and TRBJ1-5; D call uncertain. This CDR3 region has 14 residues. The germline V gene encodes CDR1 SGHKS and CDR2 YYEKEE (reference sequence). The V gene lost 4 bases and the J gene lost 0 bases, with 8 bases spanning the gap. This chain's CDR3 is CASSSGLSNQPQHF. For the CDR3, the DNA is TGTGCCAGCAGCAGCGGGCTTAGCAATCAGCCCCAGCATTTT.

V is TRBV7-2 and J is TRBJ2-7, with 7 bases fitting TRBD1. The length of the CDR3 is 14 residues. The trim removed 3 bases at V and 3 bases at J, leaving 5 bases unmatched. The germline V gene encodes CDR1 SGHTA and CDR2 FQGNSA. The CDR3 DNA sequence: TGTGCCAGCAGCTTGGTCCGGGACAGCTACGAGCAGTACTTC. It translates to CASSLVRDSYEQYF.

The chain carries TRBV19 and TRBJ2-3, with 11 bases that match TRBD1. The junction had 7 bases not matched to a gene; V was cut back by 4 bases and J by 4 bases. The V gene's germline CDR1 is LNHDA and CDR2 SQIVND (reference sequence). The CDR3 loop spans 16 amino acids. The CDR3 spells CASSKPDRGRADTQYF. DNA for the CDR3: TGTGCCAGTAGTAAACCGGACAGGGGGCGGGCAGATACGCAGTATTTT.